The present T cell receptor (beta chain) was sequenced within a study of CD8+ T cells in alopecia areata. RNA extraction and reverse transcription yielded cDNA as sequencing template. Clones were sequenced by immunoSEQ multiplex PCR, and TCRdb holds only the in-frame ones, with some missing. Here the sample spans 100,000 to 130,000 clones, approximately 60% being singletons. CDR1 and CDR2 (germline): LGHNA, YNFKEQ. The CDR3 runs to 15 residues. V gave up 0 bases and J gave up 9 bases, with 12 bases separating them. The TCR sequence derives from a human donor in good health. The chain links TRBV4-2 to TRBJ1-6, with D perhaps matching TRBD1 (5 bases). Specimen: CD8+ T cells sorted from blood. This CDR3 is CASSQDGGLGSPLHF. The CDR3 DNA sequence: TGTGCCAGCAGCCAAGATGGGGGGTTAGGTTCACCCCTCCACTTT.